Included here is one T cell receptor beta chain sequence, with context. The antigen it binds to is not known. Qualities for individual bases were not recorded, and no much larger clone is one base off. CDR3 length: 17 amino acids, cysteine to phenylalanine. The read is trimmed to its CDR3 DNA, 51 bases read in frame from base 1. Reading the germline V gene gives CDR1 SGHTA and CDR2 FQGTGA. V sheds 4 bases and J sheds 0 bases, leaving 17 bases between their ends. The method behind the library was 5' RACE. The data were produced on an Illumina HiSeq 2500. The second PCR ran for roughly 7 to 12 cycles and used a J-beta primer mix along with a sample-barcoded 5' primer. A template-switch 5' adaptor carrying 12 random nucleotides introduced a unique molecular identifier onto each TCR beta cDNA molecule. Each sample yielded at least 2.5 million CDR3-containing paired-end reads. First-strand cDNA was synthesized from all RNA with the Mint cDNA synthesis kit, primed by a TRBC-specific oligonucleotide. Following uracil-DNA glycosylase treatment, a first 18-cycle PCR with universal primers M1SS and BC2_uni_R was performed on all cDNA. As for the authors' bioinformatics: For normalization, 1 million high-quality reads were randomly selected from each sample, with every read carrying a distinct molecular identifier. Instead of being binned into consensus sequences, reads that shared molecular identifiers were thrown out. MiTCR, set to a Q25 quality threshold and the strictest error-elimination algorithm, was used for CDR3 identification, clonotype clustering and error correction. A nonparametric unseen species model with Euler transformation was used to estimate a lower bound on total TCR beta diversity. The public reads were run again by TCRdb, first through fastp at Q25 and then through MiXCR, and only productive beta chains were kept. Here each entry gathers all rows of one CDR3 protein and keeps the most common genes and DNA. TCRdb assigned the V and J calls; the authors' analysis was not used. This sample is represented by 800,000 to 950,000 distinct CDR3 sequences; under 50% of them were singletons. The ten top clones hold around 15% of the sample.

The data were obtained in a study of blood T cells in healthy people across ages (dated by TCRdb to the mid-2010s). Broadly, across the study: In model experiments, roughly one uniquely barcoded TCR beta cDNA molecule per two T cells was captured by template switching. The donors were split into four age groups: young (average around 15 years), middle-aged (39), aged (roughly 60) and long-lived (82). To track age-related changes in TCR beta repertoire diversity, the study relied on deep sequencing normalized with unique cDNA molecular identifiers. Two additional independent replicas of 1 million unique cDNA reads from the same blood draw were analyzed for two donors (one aged 18 to 29 and one aged 80 or older). Donors of different ages were randomly distributed across sequencing lanes to avoid experimental bias. Points the paper makes about the study in general: Conclusive comparison of naive and antigen-experienced compartments was prevented by the profiling of bulk unsorted PBMCs. Compared with the aged group, the long-lived group had more naive CD4+ T cells, fewer expanded clones and increased TCR diversity, a pattern suggesting age selection. Estimates of total diversity from one million sequenced T cells were regarded as lower bounds and underestimates. The percentage of naive T cells measured by flow cytometry correlated strongly with observed TCR beta diversity. Because the CMV infection status of the donors was unknown, age-related changes in expanded clonotypes may potentially have been confounded. As age increased, observed TCR beta diversity per million T cells dropped in a roughly linear way, and a significant reduction was already evident by age roughly 36.

The donors were roughly 40 Caucasian individuals from Russia, aged roughly 6 to 100 years, who were systemically healthy. Around 10 milliliters of peripheral blood were drawn from each donor into EDTA-treated Vacutainer tubes. Ficoll-Paque density-gradient centrifugation was used to isolate PBMCs, with at least 7 million per sample. Trizol reagent was used to extract total RNA from the PBMCs, yielding at least 5 micrograms per sample. Naive CD45RAhigh/CD27high T cell percentages were measured by flow cytometry on a PBMC aliquot from every donor. Sequenced material: blood. This receptor was identified in a young man in good health. The V and J segments used are TRBV7-3 and TRBJ2-3; the D gene cannot be resolved reliably. The CDR3: CASSSQSRGPSTDTQYF. The bases are TGTGCCAGCAGCTCCCAATCCCGCGGACCTAGCACAGATACGCAGTATTTT.